This T cell receptor (beta chain) was documented in a study of OX40 agonist ivuxolimab in advanced cancers. Across the study: Patients were infused with ivuxolimab every 2 weeks at 0.01 to 10 mg/kg.

The assay was immunoSEQ multiplex PCR, and TCRdb's table has in-frame clones only and misses some. The sample carries some 80,000 clones, roughly 84% recorded once. Trimming pared 0 bases from V and 1 base from J, leaving 10 bases between. In germline, CDR1 is MGHRA, CDR2 YSYEKL. The CDR3 length is 16 residues. This clonotype originated in an adult with an advanced solid tumor such as melanoma, head and neck, liver or kidney cancer. Sequenced material: CD4+ or CD8+ T cells sorted from blood, taken in a trial of the OX40 agonist ivuxolimab. This rearrangement joins TRBV4-1 to TRBJ2-1; maybe TRBD2 (5 bases). The CDR3 nucleotides read TGCGCCAGCAGCCAAGATCCAGCGGTATCCTACAATGAGCAGTTCTTC. Translation: CASSQDPAVSYNEQFF.